This T cell receptor beta chain is from a study of cytomegalovirus exposure and HLA in healthy donors. Germline assignment: CDR1 SQVTM and CDR2 ANQGSEA. There are 13 residues in the CDR3. V shed 4 bases and J 6 bases; nucleotides not matched to a gene: 6. The PCR made use of 60 Vbeta and 13 Jbeta primers. Assay used: immunoSEQ multiplex PCR; TCRdb lists only in-frame clones, some missing. Of over 150,000 clones in the sample, roughly 80% were seen once. The specimen was PBMCs. This chain links TRBV29-1 with TRBJ1-2, with 9 bases lining up with TRBD1. This sequence was found in a woman between 50 and 59 years old in good health and CMV-seronegative. CDR3 sequence reads: CSVGTGGGDGYTF. The CDR3 coding sequence is TGCAGCGTTGGAACAGGGGGCGGTGATGGCTACACCTTC.